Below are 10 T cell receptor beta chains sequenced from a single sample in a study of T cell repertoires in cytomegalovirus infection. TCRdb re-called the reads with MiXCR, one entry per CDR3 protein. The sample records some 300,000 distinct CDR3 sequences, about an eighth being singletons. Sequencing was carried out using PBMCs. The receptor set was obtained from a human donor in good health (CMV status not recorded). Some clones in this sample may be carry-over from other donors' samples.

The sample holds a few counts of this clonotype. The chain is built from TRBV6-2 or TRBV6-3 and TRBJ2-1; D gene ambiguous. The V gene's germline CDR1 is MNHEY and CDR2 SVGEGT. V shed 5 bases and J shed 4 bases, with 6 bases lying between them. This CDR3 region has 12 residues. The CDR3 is CASSARYNEQFF. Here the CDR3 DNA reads TGTGCCAGCAGTGCCCGGTACAATGAGCAGTTCTTC.

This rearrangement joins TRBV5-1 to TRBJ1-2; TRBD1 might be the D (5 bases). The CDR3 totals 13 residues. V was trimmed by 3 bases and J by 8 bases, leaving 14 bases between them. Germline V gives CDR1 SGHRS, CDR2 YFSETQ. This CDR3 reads CASSSDMWLGYTF. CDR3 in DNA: TGCGCCAGCAGCTCGGACATGTGGTTGGGCTACACCTTC.

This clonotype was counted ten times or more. For the CDR3, the DNA is TGTGCCAGCAGCCCCGGACAGTGGGGATATGGCTACACCTTC. Encoded protein: CASSPGQWGYGYTF. The chain uses TRBV7-2 and TRBJ1-2; D perhaps matches TRBD1 (6 bases). Trimming cost V 5 bases and J 5 bases, with 15 bases left between them. CDR1 and CDR2 from the germline V gene are SGHTA and FQGNSA. CDR3 length: 14 residues.

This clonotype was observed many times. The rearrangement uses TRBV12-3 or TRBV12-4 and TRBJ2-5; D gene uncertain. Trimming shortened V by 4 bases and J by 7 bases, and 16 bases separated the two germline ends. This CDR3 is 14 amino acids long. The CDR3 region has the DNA TGTGCCAGCAGTTCAGAGCCCCCGCTAGGGACCCAGTACTTC. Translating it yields CASSSEPPLGTQYF.

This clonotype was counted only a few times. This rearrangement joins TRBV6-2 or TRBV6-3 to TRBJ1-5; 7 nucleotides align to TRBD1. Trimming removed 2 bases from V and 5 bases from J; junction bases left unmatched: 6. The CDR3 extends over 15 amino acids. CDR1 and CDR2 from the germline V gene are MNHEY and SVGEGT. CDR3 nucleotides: TGTGCCAGCAGTTACCCTGACAGGGTATATCAGCCCCAGCATTTT. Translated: CASSYPDRVYQPQHF.

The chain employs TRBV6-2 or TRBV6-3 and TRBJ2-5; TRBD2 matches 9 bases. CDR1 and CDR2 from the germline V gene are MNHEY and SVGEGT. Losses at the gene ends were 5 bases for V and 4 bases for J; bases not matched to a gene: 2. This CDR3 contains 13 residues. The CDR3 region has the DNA TGTGCCAGCAGTGTAGCGGGAGTAGAGACCCAGTACTTC. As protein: CASSVAGVETQYF.

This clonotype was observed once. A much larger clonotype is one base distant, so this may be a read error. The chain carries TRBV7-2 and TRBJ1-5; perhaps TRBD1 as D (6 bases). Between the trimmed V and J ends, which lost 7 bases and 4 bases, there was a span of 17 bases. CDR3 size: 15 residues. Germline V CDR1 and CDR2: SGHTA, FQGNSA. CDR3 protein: CASNRDTISNQPQHF. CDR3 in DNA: TGTGCCAGCAACCGGGACACAATAAGTAATCAGCCCCAGCATTTT.

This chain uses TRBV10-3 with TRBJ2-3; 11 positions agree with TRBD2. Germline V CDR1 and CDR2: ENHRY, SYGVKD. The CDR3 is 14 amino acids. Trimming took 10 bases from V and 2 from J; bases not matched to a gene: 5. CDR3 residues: CATQTSGATDTQYF. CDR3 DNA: TGTGCCACCCAGACTAGCGGGGCCACAGATACGCAGTATTTT.

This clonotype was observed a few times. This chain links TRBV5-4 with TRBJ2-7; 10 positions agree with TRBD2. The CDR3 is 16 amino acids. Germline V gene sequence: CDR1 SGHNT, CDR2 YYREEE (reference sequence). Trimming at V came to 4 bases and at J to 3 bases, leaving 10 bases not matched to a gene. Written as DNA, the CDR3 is TGTGCCAGCAGCCCGGGGCTAGCGGGGGTCTACTACGAGCAGTACTTC. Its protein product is CASSPGLAGVYYEQYF.

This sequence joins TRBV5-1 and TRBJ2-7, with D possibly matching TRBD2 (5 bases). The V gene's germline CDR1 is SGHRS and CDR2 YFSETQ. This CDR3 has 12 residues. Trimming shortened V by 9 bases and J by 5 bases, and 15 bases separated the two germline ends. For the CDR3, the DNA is TGCGCCATCCCGGGGTCCCTTCACGAGCAGTACTTC. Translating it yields CAIPGSLHEQYF. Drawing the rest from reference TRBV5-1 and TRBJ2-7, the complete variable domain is KAGVTQTPRYLIKTRGQQVTLSCSPISGHRSVSWYQQTPGQGLQFLFEYFSETQRNKGNFPGRFSGRQFSNSRSEMNVSTLELGDSALYLCAIPGSLHEQYFGPGTRLTVT.